The 29 T cell receptor beta chains reported below all come from one sample, sequenced in a study of molecular identifiers for immune sequencing clone quantification. MiXCR was run by TCRdb on the PCR reads, yielding one entry per CDR3 protein. The sample comprises some 100,000 distinct CDR3 sequences, 36% of which are singletons, and around 3.8% rests with the top ten. Sequencing was performed on naive CD8+ T cells from blood, with Jurkat cell RNA spiked in. Subset here: FACS-sorted CD8+CD4-CCR7+CD45RA+ naive T cells. Receptor source: a human donor in good health. Some libraries in this study had Jurkat cell RNA spiked in.

This clonotype has a count of ten or more. The V gene is TRBV29-1, the J gene TRBJ2-3; the D gene is possibly TRBD1 (6 bases). The CDR3 spans 18 residues. Trimming removed 1 base from V and 4 bases from J, with 24 bases in between. CDR1 SQVTM and CDR2 ANQGSEA come from the germline V gene. CDR3 in amino acids: CSVEAVHRDSLSPDTQYF. In nucleotides, the CDR3 is TGCAGCGTTGAAGCAGTGCACAGGGATTCCCTAAGCCCAGATACGCAGTATTTT.

The sample holds a few counts of this clonotype. The V and J genes are TRBV6-2 or TRBV6-3 and TRBJ2-6; D is uncertain. The V gene's germline CDR1 is MNHEY and CDR2 SVGEGT. The CDR3 length is 17 residues. Trimming pared 4 bases from V and 0 bases from J, leaving 13 bases between. CDR3 loop: CASSFLGRTSGANVLTF. The CDR3 DNA follows: TGTGCCAGCAGTTTCTTAGGACGGACCTCTGGGGCCAACGTCCTGACTTTC.

On this clonotype itself: At one boundary the junction diverges from the germline segment, which might be a read error. This chain joins TRBV11-2 and TRBJ1-5; D might be TRBD1 (5 bases). This CDR3 comprises 14 residues. Germline assignment: CDR1 SGHAT and CDR2 FQNNGV. In DNA form, the CDR3 reads TGTGCCAGCAGCCCGACAGTTAGCAATCAGCCCCAGCGTTTT. Translation gives CASSPTVSNQPQRF.

The table lists this clonotype with many counts. This rearrangement joins TRBV28 to TRBJ2-7; TRBD2 matches 7 bases. The junction had 5 bases not matched to a gene; V was cut back by 5 bases and J by 4 bases. From germline, CDR1 is MDHEN and CDR2 SYDVKM. The CDR3 is made up of 13 amino acids. The CDR3 is CASSPAGGYEQYF. In nucleotides, the CDR3 is TGTGCCAGCAGTCCTGCCGGGGGGTACGAGCAGTACTTC.

The chain is built from TRBV27 and TRBJ1-5, with a tentative D call TRBD1 (5 bases). The V gene lost 2 bases and the J gene lost 3 bases, with 8 bases spanning the gap. The length of the CDR3 is 14 residues. CDR1 and CDR2 from the germline V gene are MNHEY and SMNVEV (reference sequence). The CDR3 DNA reads TGTGCCAGCAGTTTACGGGGGTACAATCAGCCCCAGCATTTT. It yields the protein CASSLRGYNQPQHF.

This clonotype was observed many times. The gene calls are TRBV20-1 and TRBJ2-7, with TRBD2 matching over 7 bases. Trimming took 1 base from V and 2 from J; bases not matched to a gene: 5. The germline V gene encodes CDR1 DFQATT and CDR2 SNEGSKA (reference sequence). The CDR3 is 14 amino acids. CDR3 in amino acids: CSARGASGTYEQYF. The CDR3 DNA is TGCAGTGCTAGAGGAGCTAGCGGAACCTACGAGCAGTACTTC.

This clonotype was seen more than once but under ten times. A junction boundary mismatches the germline segment, possibly from a read error. The V gene is TRBV5-1, the J gene TRBJ2-7, with D possibly being TRBD2 (6 bases). The CDR3 spans 13 residues. The germline gives CDR1 SGHRS, CDR2 YFSETQ. The CDR3 spells CASSLGGNEAPFF. CDR3 in DNA: TGCGCCAGCAGCTTGGGCGGGAACGAGGCCCCTTTCTTC.

As for this clonotype: It is likely a read error, because the conserved phenylalanine at the end of the CDR3 is missing. This chain connects TRBV25-1 to TRBJ2-7; D is possibly TRBD1 (5 bases). This CDR3 is built from 14 residues. V shed 7 bases and J shed 5 bases, with 18 bases lying between them. Germline assignment: CDR1 MGHDK and CDR2 SYGVNS. This CDR3 reads CASMGRKGPHEQYL. The CDR3 DNA reads TGTGCCAGCATGGGGCGGAAGGGGCCCCACGAGCAGTACCTC.

A remark on this clonotype: Lacking the conserved final phenylalanine or tryptophan, this CDR3 likely reflects a read error. This sequence joins TRBV4-1 and TRBJ1-2; D gene unclear. The CDR3 is made up of 12 amino acids. V lost 1 base, J lost 8 bases, and 8 bases lay in between. CDR1 and CDR2 (germline): MGHRA, YSYEKL. CDR3 amino acids: CASSQGAAGYTI. The CDR3, as DNA: TGCGCCAGCAGCCAAGGGGCCGCAGGCTACACCATC.

A remark on this clonotype: One junction end does not reproduce the germline sequence, and a read error may be involved. This chain links TRBV4-2 with TRBJ1-4; D gene unclear. The CDR3 is made up of 15 amino acids. Per germline, CDR1 LGHNA and CDR2 YNFKEQ. CDR3 sequence (DNA): TGTGCCGGCAGCCAAGAATTGGGTTGGCCAGAAAAACTGTTTTTT. Its translation is CAGSQELGWPEKLFF.

This clonotype was picked up a small number of times. The J gene is TRBJ1-5, the V gene TRBV28; 7 nucleotides match TRBD1. This CDR3 region has 16 residues. Looked up from germline, CDR1 is MDHEN and CDR2 is SYDVKM. The V gene end was trimmed by 2 bases and the J gene end by 4 bases; junction bases not matched to a gene: 8. The CDR3 protein is CASSLALTGLNQPQHF. DNA of the CDR3: TGTGCCAGCAGTTTAGCCTTGACAGGGCTAAATCAGCCCCAGCATTTT.

A remark on this clonotype: Just one base apart from a much larger clone, this may be a read error. The rearrangement links TRBV27 to TRBJ1-5, with D unclear. This CDR3 has 16 residues. V lost 6 bases, J lost 1 base, and 16 bases lay in between. In germline, CDR1 is MNHEY, CDR2 SMNVEV (reference sequence). The CDR3 DNA is TGTGCCAGCAGCCATGGACTGGGGTCCAGCAATCAGCCCCAGCATTTT. This translates into CASSHGLGSSNQPQHF.

This rearrangement joins TRBV11-1 to TRBJ2-5; D might be TRBD1 or TRBD2, each matching 5 bases. Germline CDR1 reads SGHAT; CDR2 reads FQDESV (reference sequence). The CDR3 totals 14 residues. Trimming shortened V by 5 bases and J by 2 bases, and 12 bases separated the two germline ends. This CDR3 is CASSTGTLQETQYF. CDR3 DNA sequence: TGTGCCAGCAGCACCGGGACCCTACAAGAGACCCAGTACTTC.

This clonotype was detected a few times. V usage is TRBV24-1 and J usage is TRBJ2-5; maybe TRBD2 (6 bases). CDR1 is KGHDR, CDR2 SFDVKD, per germline. This CDR3 is built from 14 residues. Trimming left V 9 bases short and J 3 bases short, with 16 bases between. This chain's CDR3 is CATGTGLAKETQYF. The CDR3 DNA reads TGTGCCACCGGCACGGGACTCGCAAAAGAGACCCAGTACTTC.

This clonotype turned up a few times. The chain couples TRBV4-3 to TRBJ2-5; weak D call: TRBD2 (7 bases). Germline CDR1 and CDR2: LGHNA and YSLEER. The CDR3 loop spans 17 amino acids. Trimming removed 3 bases at V and 0 bases at J, with 17 bases between. The CDR3 region is CASSQVNREGYQETQYF. The CDR3 bases are TGCGCCAGCAGCCAGGTAAACAGGGAGGGTTACCAAGAGACCCAGTACTTC.

CDR3 bases: TGTGCCAGCAGTCCCCGGGACAGTATTAGCTTTGGGGCCAACGTCCTGACTTTC. Its protein product is CASSPRDSISFGANVLTF. J is TRBJ2-6 and V is TRBV27, with 7 nucleotides matching TRBD1. Trimming removed 5 bases from V and 3 bases from J; junction bases left unmatched: 13. The CDR3 is 18 residues long. Looked up from germline, CDR1 is MNHEY and CDR2 is SMNVEV (reference sequence).

V is TRBV28 and J is TRBJ2-4; 10 bases align to TRBD2. This CDR3 comprises 15 residues. Germline CDR1 is MDHEN and CDR2 is SYDVKM. Trimming at V came to 7 bases and at J to 2 bases, leaving 5 bases not matched to a gene. CDR3 bases: TGTGCCAGCAAAGGACTAGCGGAGTCCAAAAACATTCAGTACTTC. Protein: CASKGLAESKNIQYF.

V gene TRBV29-1 combines with J gene TRBJ1-2; 8 bases are shared with TRBD1. V shed 3 bases, J shed 0 bases, and the junction held 6 bases outside the gene matches. The CDR3 is 15 residues long. Germline V CDR1 and CDR2: SQVTM, ANQGSEA. The chain's CDR3 is CSVEGGTGANYGYTF. Written as DNA, the CDR3 is TGCAGCGTTGAGGGGGGGACAGGAGCTAACTATGGCTACACCTTC.

The rearrangement joins TRBV6-2 or TRBV6-3 to TRBJ2-5; 8 nucleotides match TRBD2. With V trimmed by 4 bases and J by 1 base, 8 bases remained unmatched. Germline V lookup: CDR1 MNHEY, CDR2 SVGEGT. The CDR3 totals 16 residues. The CDR3 DNA reads as TGTGCCAGCAGTTTCCGGGTAGCGGGGATCCAAGAGACCCAGTACTTC. Protein product: CASSFRVAGIQETQYF.

As for this clonotype: This clone may be a read error of a much larger clone one base away. This CDR3 is missing its conserved last phenylalanine or tryptophan, likely due to a read error. The V and J genes are TRBV12-3 or TRBV12-4 and TRBJ1-2; D may be TRBD1 (6 bases). The CDR3 spans 14 residues. The V gene lost 3 bases and the J gene lost 4 bases, with 12 bases spanning the gap. In DNA form, the CDR3 reads TGTGCCAGCAGTTTTGGCGGACAGAGCTATGGCTACACCTCC. This translates into CASSFGGQSYGYTS.

Concerning this clonotype itself: This could be a read error, since a much larger clone is one nucleotide away. In this CDR3 the conserved last residue, phenylalanine or tryptophan, is missing, so a read error is likely. The genes are TRBV29-1 and TRBJ1-1; 11 bases are shared with TRBD1. Losses at the gene ends were 6 bases for V and 8 bases for J; bases not matched to a gene: 8. Per the germline V gene, CDR1 is SQVTM and CDR2 is ANQGSEA. The CDR3 consists of 13 residues. The CDR3 bases are TGCAGCGTGACCGGGACAGGGGGTCCCGAAGCTTTCTCT. It codes for CSVTGTGGPEAFS.

This clonotype came up a few times. The rearrangement links TRBV25-1 to TRBJ2-3; possibly TRBD1 for D (5 bases). Trimming took 3 bases from V and 8 from J, leaving 9 bases between them. Germline V gene data show CDR1 as MGHDK and CDR2 as SYGVNS. This CDR3 is built from 12 residues. The CDR3 sequence is CASSELRGTQYF. The CDR3 DNA follows: TGTGCCAGCAGTGAGCTAAGGGGTACGCAGTATTTT.

As concerns this clonotype: A much larger clone differs from this one at a single base, so this may be a read error. V gene TRBV29-1 combines with J gene TRBJ2-2; D unresolved. CDR3 length: 13 amino acids. The germline V and J ends were trimmed by 5 bases and 4 bases, with 11 bases remaining between them. Germline V CDR1 and CDR2: SQVTM, ANQGSEA. In DNA, the CDR3 is TGCAGCGTTCCCACAGTTACCACCGGGGAGCTGTTTTTT. It yields the protein CSVPTVTTGELFF.

This clonotype turned up a few times. The chain links TRBV7-8 to TRBJ2-3; no firm D call. Trimming took 1 base from V and 4 from J, leaving 9 bases between them. This CDR3 is built from 14 residues. Germline V gene lookup returns CDR1 SGHVS and CDR2 FQNEAQ. The CDR3 bases are TGTGCCAGCAGCTTAGAGGCCACACCAGATACGCAGTATTTT. Its translation is CASSLEATPDTQYF. The full variable domain, its missing parts supplied by reference TRBV7-8 and TRBJ2-3, is GAGVSQSPRYKVAKRGQDVALRCDPISGHVSLFWYQQALGQGPEFLTYFQNEAQLDKSGLPSDRFFAERPEGSVSTLKIQRTQQEDSAVYLCASSLEATPDTQYFGPGTRLTVL.

The chain uses TRBV20-1 and TRBJ2-4, with 7 bases that match TRBD2. V lost 3 bases, J lost 5 bases, and 7 bases stayed unmatched. This CDR3 has 14 amino acids. CDR1 and CDR2 from the germline V gene are DFQATT and SNEGSKA (reference sequence). Here the CDR3 reads CSASTFSGQNIQYF. The CDR3 DNA is TGCAGTGCTAGCACCTTTAGCGGGCAAAACATTCAGTACTTC.

This clonotype was seen just once. Compared with germline, one end of the junction differs, possibly owing to a read error. The J gene is TRBJ1-3, the V gene TRBV7-2; 7 positions match TRBD1. The CDR3 totals 15 residues. Germline assignment: CDR1 SGHTA and CDR2 FQGNSA. In nucleotides, the CDR3 is TGTGCCGGCAGCTTAGCACAGGGGTATTCAAACACCATATATTTT. The encoded protein is CAGSLAQGYSNTIYF.

The chain links TRBV6-6 to TRBJ2-1; 8 bases fit TRBD2. V lost 11 bases and J lost 6; bases outside the gene matches: 6. The CDR3 has 12 amino acids. Germline V gene sequence: CDR1 MNHNY, CDR2 SVGAGI (reference sequence). CDR3 protein: CAGGLAVNEQFF. The DNA for the CDR3 is TGTGCCGGAGGACTAGCCGTCAATGAGCAGTTCTTC.

In its sample, this clonotype was seen a few times. The V gene is TRBV6-2 or TRBV6-3, the J gene TRBJ2-1, with a tentative D call TRBD2 (6 bases). Trimming pared 3 bases from V and 7 bases from J, leaving 10 bases between. Germline V gives CDR1 MNHEY, CDR2 SVGEGT. The CDR3 is made up of 13 amino acids. The CDR3 reads CASSYWAGNEQFF. DNA for the CDR3: TGTGCCAGCAGTTATTGGGCGGGAAATGAGCAGTTCTTC.

The V gene is TRBV28, the J gene TRBJ2-3; 8 positions match TRBD1. Unmatched junction bases numbered 10, after V lost 7 bases and J lost 7 bases. CDR3 length: 14 residues. Germline values: CDR1 MDHEN, CDR2 SYDVKM. The CDR3 is CASTGRRGLNTQYF. The CDR3 DNA sequence: TGTGCCAGCACCGGGCGCAGGGGGCTTAATACGCAGTATTTT. The variable domain in full, completed from reference TRBV28 and TRBJ2-3, reads DVKVTQSSRYLVKRTGEKVFLECVQDMDHENMFWYRQDPGLGLRLIYFSYDVKMKEKGDIPEGYSVSREKKERFSLILESASTNQTSMYLCASTGRRGLNTQYFGPGTRLTVL.